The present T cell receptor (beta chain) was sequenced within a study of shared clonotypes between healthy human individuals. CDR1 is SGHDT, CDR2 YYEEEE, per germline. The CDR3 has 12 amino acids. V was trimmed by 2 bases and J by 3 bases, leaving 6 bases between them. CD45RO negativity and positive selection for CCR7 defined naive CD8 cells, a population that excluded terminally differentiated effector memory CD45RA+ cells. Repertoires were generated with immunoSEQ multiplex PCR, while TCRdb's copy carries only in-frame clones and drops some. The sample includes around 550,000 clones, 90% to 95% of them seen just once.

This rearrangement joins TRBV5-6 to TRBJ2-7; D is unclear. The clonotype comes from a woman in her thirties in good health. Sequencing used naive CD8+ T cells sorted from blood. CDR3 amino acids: CASSLGNYEQYF. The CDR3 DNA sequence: TGTGCCAGCAGCTTAGGTAACTACGAGCAGTACTTC.